This TCR beta chain was found in a study of chemoradiotherapy in HPV16-positive cancers. TCRdb keeps only in-frame clones here, not all; method: immunoSEQ multiplex PCR. The sample lists under 950 clones, approximately 86% occurring once. Trimming at V came to 5 bases and at J to 4 bases, leaving 4 bases not matched to a gene. Looked up from germline, CDR1 is SGHNT and CDR2 is YYREEE (reference sequence). The CDR3 loop spans 15 amino acids. This sequence joins TRBV5-4 and TRBJ1-3; 12 bases map to TRBD1. Source: tumor tissue, taken from a patient who underwent chemoradiotherapy. This sequence was found in a human donor with HPV-associated anogenital cancer. The CDR3 protein is CASSRDRGQGNTIYF. Here the CDR3 DNA reads TGTGCCAGCAGTCGGGACAGGGGGCAGGGAAACACCATATATTTT.